A selection of T cell receptor beta chains follows, all from one sample in a study of T cell responses to AZD1222 COVID-19 vaccine. Libraries were prepared by immunoSEQ multiplex PCR; TCRdb keeps only in-frame clonotypes and omits some of them. The sample includes tens of thousands of clones, around 90% of them seen just once. The sample in question was peripheral blood, obtained on day 0 of AZD1222 vaccination. The receptors derive from an adult in good health. Both conserved end residues are part of each CDR3. A D gene is named only where the DNA matches it firmly. The size of a clone is reported for some rows only, either as once, few or many, or as a class for expanded clones.

v_gene: TRBV4-3
j_gene: TRBJ2-1
d_gene: TRBD1
abundance: .
CDR3aa: CASSQRTGNEQFF
CDR3nt: TGCGCCAGCAGCCAAAGGACAGGTAATGAGCAGTTCTTC

v_gene: TRBV6-2/TRBV6-3
j_gene: TRBJ2-5
d_gene: .
abundance: .
CDR3aa: CASSYSGGTLQETQYF
CDR3nt: TGTGCCAGCAGTTACTCGGGCGGGACTCTCCAAGAGACCCAGTACTTC

v_gene: TRBV7-2
j_gene: TRBJ1-4
d_gene: .
abundance: .
CDR3aa: CASSLAGLTGGKLFF
CDR3nt: TGTGCCAGCAGCTTAGCGGGCCTGACAGGTGGAAAACTGTTTTTT

v_gene: TRBV6-2/TRBV6-3
j_gene: TRBJ2-1
d_gene: .
abundance: .
CDR3aa: CASSPLVAPRQSSYNEQFF
CDR3nt: TGTGCCAGCAGTCCCCTGGTAGCGCCTCGCCAAAGCTCCTACAATGAGCAGTTCTTC

v_gene: TRBV7-9
j_gene: TRBJ1-1
d_gene: TRBD1
abundance: .
CDR3aa: CASSTSRRGTGGTEAFF
CDR3nt: TGTGCCAGCAGCACATCAAGGAGAGGGACAGGGGGCACTGAAGCTTTCTTT

v_gene: TRBV13
j_gene: TRBJ1-5
d_gene: .
abundance: .
CDR3aa: CASSPREGDQPQHF
CDR3nt: TGTGCCAGCAGCCCAAGGGAAGGGGATCAGCCCCAGCATTTT

v_gene: TRBV7-9
j_gene: TRBJ1-4
d_gene: .
abundance: .
CDR3aa: CASSLARRGGEKLFF
CDR3nt: TGTGCCAGCAGCTTAGCCCGTCGGGGTGGGGAAAAACTGTTTTTT

v_gene: TRBV7-3
j_gene: TRBJ1-1
d_gene: .
abundance: .
CDR3aa: CASSLTFGGDMNTEAFF
CDR3nt: TGTGCCAGCAGCTTAACGTTTGGAGGGGATATGAACACTGAAGCTTTCTTT

v_gene: TRBV9
j_gene: TRBJ1-4
d_gene: TRBD1
abundance: .
CDR3aa: CASSERQGPNEKLFF
CDR3nt: TGTGCCAGCAGCGAACGACAGGGGCCGAATGAAAAACTGTTTTTT

v_gene: TRBV10-3
j_gene: TRBJ2-5
d_gene: TRBD2
abundance: few
CDR3aa: CAISGGPGGETQYF
CDR3nt: TGTGCCATCAGTGGGGGACCGGGAGGGGAGACCCAGTACTTC

v_gene: TRBV28
j_gene: TRBJ1-5
d_gene: TRBD1
abundance: .
CDR3aa: CASRPGQGNSNQPQHF
CDR3nt: TGTGCCAGCAGACCGGGACAGGGGAATAGCAATCAGCCCCAGCATTTT

v_gene: TRBV5-5
j_gene: TRBJ1-5
d_gene: .
abundance: .
CDR3aa: CASSLAFNQPQHF
CDR3nt: TGTGCCAGCAGCTTGGCATTCAATCAGCCCCAGCATTTT

v_gene: TRBV5-4
j_gene: TRBJ2-7
d_gene: TRBD2
abundance: once
CDR3aa: CASSIAGFYEQYF
CDR3nt: TGTGCCAGCAGTATAGCGGGGTTTTACGAGCAGTACTTC

v_gene: TRBV19
j_gene: TRBJ1-2
d_gene: TRBD1
abundance: .
CDR3aa: CASSTLPGAQGAHYGYTF
CDR3nt: TGTGCCAGTAGTACCCTACCCGGCGCCCAGGGGGCCCACTATGGCTACACCTTC

v_gene: TRBV6-2/TRBV6-3
j_gene: TRBJ2-5
d_gene: .
abundance: .
CDR3aa: CASSYADYGETQYF
CDR3nt: TGTGCCAGCAGTTACGCTGACTACGGGGAGACCCAGTACTTC

v_gene: TRBV20-1
j_gene: TRBJ2-2
d_gene: .
abundance: .
CDR3aa: CSARAGELFF
CDR3nt: TGCAGTGCTAGGGCCGGGGAGCTGTTTTTT

v_gene: TRBV5-1
j_gene: TRBJ2-2
d_gene: .
abundance: .
CDR3aa: CASSSEGRGNTGELFF
CDR3nt: TGCGCCAGCAGCTCGGAGGGCCGCGGTAACACCGGGGAGCTGTTTTTT

v_gene: TRBV5-1
j_gene: TRBJ1-3
d_gene: .
abundance: .
CDR3aa: CASSLGAAHSGNTIYF
CDR3nt: TGCGCCAGCAGCTTGGGCGCAGCACACTCTGGAAACACCATATATTTT

v_gene: TRBV10-3
j_gene: TRBJ2-2
d_gene: TRBD1
abundance: .
CDR3aa: CAIRGQGNTGELFF
CDR3nt: TGTGCCATCAGGGGACAGGGGAACACCGGGGAGCTGTTTTTT

v_gene: TRBV19
j_gene: TRBJ1-1
d_gene: .
abundance: .
CDR3aa: CASSILLRGPNTEAFF
CDR3nt: TGTGCCAGTAGTATCCTTTTAAGGGGACCGAACACTGAAGCTTTCTTT

v_gene: TRBV18
j_gene: TRBJ1-3
d_gene: .
abundance: .
CDR3aa: CASSPGSVWNTIYF
CDR3nt: TGTGCCAGCTCACCCGGCAGTGTCTGGAACACCATATATTTT

v_gene: TRBV18
j_gene: TRBJ2-7
d_gene: TRBD1
abundance: .
CDR3aa: CASSPQALGQTYEQYF
CDR3nt: TGTGCCAGCTCTCCACAGGCCCTGGGACAGACTTACGAGCAGTACTTC

v_gene: TRBV9
j_gene: TRBJ1-5
d_gene: TRBD1
abundance: .
CDR3aa: CASSVGQGGDQPQHF
CDR3nt: TGTGCCAGCAGCGTCGGACAGGGAGGGGATCAGCCCCAGCATTTT

v_gene: TRBV28
j_gene: TRBJ2-3
d_gene: .
abundance: .
CDR3aa: CASSLLGFTDTQYF
CDR3nt: TGTGCCAGCAGTTTATTGGGATTCACAGATACGCAGTATTTT

v_gene: TRBV7-2
j_gene: TRBJ1-6
d_gene: .
abundance: .
CDR3aa: CASSTGLLNSPLHF
CDR3nt: TGTGCCAGCAGCACAGGACTGCTAAATTCACCCCTCCACTTT

v_gene: TRBV18
j_gene: TRBJ1-4
d_gene: .
abundance: once
CDR3aa: CASSPPERRGSEKLFF
CDR3nt: TGTGCCAGCTCACCACCGGAGCGAAGGGGGAGTGAAAAACTGTTTTTT

v_gene: TRBV2
j_gene: TRBJ2-1
d_gene: TRBD1
abundance: .
CDR3aa: CASNRDRYGNEQFF
CDR3nt: TGTGCCAGCAATCGGGACAGGTATGGGAATGAGCAGTTCTTC

v_gene: TRBV27
j_gene: TRBJ2-3
d_gene: TRBD2
abundance: once
CDR3aa: CASTAGGLLSNTQYF
CDR3nt: TGTGCCAGCACAGCGGGAGGGCTATTGTCGAATACGCAGTATTTT

v_gene: TRBV6-5
j_gene: TRBJ2-7
d_gene: TRBD1
abundance: .
CDR3aa: CASSYLGQKHEQYF
CDR3nt: TGTGCCAGCAGTTACCTGGGACAGAAGCACGAGCAGTACTTC

v_gene: TRBV4-1
j_gene: TRBJ2-1
d_gene: .
abundance: .
CDR3aa: CASSQARYEQFF
CDR3nt: TGCGCCAGCAGCCAAGCTCGCTATGAGCAGTTCTTC

v_gene: TRBV5-1
j_gene: TRBJ2-2
d_gene: .
abundance: .
CDR3aa: CASSLEANTGELFF
CDR3nt: TGCGCCAGCAGCTTGGAGGCAAACACCGGGGAGCTGTTTTTT

v_gene: TRBV9
j_gene: TRBJ1-3
d_gene: .
abundance: .
CDR3aa: CASSPQGVLENTIYF
CDR3nt: TGTGCCAGCAGCCCCCAAGGGGTGCTGGAAAACACCATATATTTT

v_gene: TRBV18
j_gene: TRBJ2-4
d_gene: TRBD2
abundance: .
CDR3aa: CASSPILGRGTKNIQYF
CDR3nt: TGTGCCAGCTCACCCATATTGGGGAGGGGAACCAAAAACATTCAGTACTTC

v_gene: TRBV7-9
j_gene: TRBJ1-2
d_gene: .
abundance: .
CDR3aa: CASSPSGNLRDGYTF
CDR3nt: TGTGCCAGCAGCCCCTCCGGCAATCTAAGGGATGGCTACACCTTC

v_gene: TRBV2
j_gene: TRBJ2-1
d_gene: .
abundance: .
CDR3aa: CASTWGRGTASRQFF
CDR3nt: TGTGCCAGCACTTGGGGCAGAGGCACAGCCTCGAGGCAGTTCTTC

v_gene: TRBV11-2
j_gene: TRBJ1-6
d_gene: .
abundance: .
CDR3aa: CASSSRTGNSPLHF
CDR3nt: TGTGCCAGCAGCAGCCGCACCGGTAATTCACCCCTCCACTTT

v_gene: TRBV5-4
j_gene: TRBJ1-6
d_gene: .
abundance: few
CDR3aa: CASSSKPGSQANNSPLHF
CDR3nt: TGTGCCAGCAGCTCAAAACCGGGATCTCAGGCCAATAATTCACCCCTCCACTTT

v_gene: TRBV5-1
j_gene: TRBJ1-5
d_gene: .
abundance: .
CDR3aa: CASSLDDYSNQPQHF
CDR3nt: TGCGCCAGCAGCTTGGACGATTATAGCAATCAGCCCCAGCATTTT

v_gene: TRBV5-1
j_gene: TRBJ2-2
d_gene: .
abundance: .
CDR3aa: CASSLLQGELFF
CDR3nt: TGCGCCAGCAGCCTCCTACAGGGGGAGCTGTTTTTT

v_gene: TRBV7-2
j_gene: TRBJ1-4
d_gene: .
abundance: .
CDR3aa: CASSHSTTNEKLFF
CDR3nt: TGTGCCAGCAGCCACAGTACAACTAATGAAAAACTGTTTTTT

v_gene: TRBV28
j_gene: TRBJ1-1
d_gene: TRBD1
abundance: .
CDR3aa: CASSFPDRVGRAFF
CDR3nt: TGTGCCAGCAGTTTCCCAGACAGGGTAGGTCGAGCTTTCTTT

v_gene: TRBV6-1
j_gene: TRBJ2-7
d_gene: .
abundance: .
CDR3aa: CASSEAVGPLEQYF
CDR3nt: TGTGCCAGCAGTGAAGCGGTGGGACCCCTCGAGCAGTACTTC

v_gene: TRBV10-1
j_gene: TRBJ2-1
d_gene: TRBD2
abundance: .
CDR3aa: CASSELAGDYNEQFF
CDR3nt: TGCGCCAGCAGTGAGCTAGCGGGAGACTACAATGAGCAGTTCTTC

v_gene: TRBV28
j_gene: TRBJ1-2
d_gene: TRBD1
abundance: .
CDR3aa: CASSTTGGYFYGYTF
CDR3nt: TGTGCCAGCAGCACAACAGGGGGTTATTTCTATGGCTACACCTTC

v_gene: TRBV6-5
j_gene: TRBJ2-7
d_gene: .
abundance: .
CDR3aa: CASSRSGTWSEQYF
CDR3nt: TGTGCCAGCAGCCGCTCAGGAACATGGAGCGAGCAGTACTTC

v_gene: TRBV14
j_gene: TRBJ1-1
d_gene: .
abundance: .
CDR3aa: CASSQGAGTWAEAFF
CDR3nt: TGTGCCAGCAGCCAAGGGGCCGGGACTTGGGCTGAAGCTTTCTTT

v_gene: TRBV5-1
j_gene: TRBJ1-1
d_gene: .
abundance: .
CDR3aa: CASGEGSGNTEAFF
CDR3nt: TGCGCCAGCGGGGAGGGGTCTGGGAACACTGAAGCTTTCTTT